Listed here are 20 T cell receptor beta chains from one sample, sequenced in a study of blood T cells in healthy people across ages. The authors ran a second PCR of about 7 to 12 cycles using a sample-barcoded 5' primer and a J-beta primer mix. TCRdb analysed the 5' RACE reads with MiXCR anew, one entry per CDR3 protein. The data hold 650,000 to 800,000 distinct CDR3 sequences, with more than 45% observed a single time. The material sequenced was blood. These receptors originate from a woman aged 80 or over in good health.

This clonotype has more than one count but fewer than ten. The V gene is TRBV5-1, the J gene TRBJ2-2; 12 positions agree with TRBD2. The length of the CDR3 is 18 residues. Per the germline V gene, CDR1 is SGHRS and CDR2 is YFSETQ. V was clipped by 0 bases and J by 1 base; unmatched bases: 4. CDR3 nucleotide sequence: TGCGCCAGCAGCTTGGTCGGACTAGCGGGATTGAACACCGGGGAGCTGTTTTTT. It encodes CASSLVGLAGLNTGELFF.

Only one count was recorded for this clonotype. The chain's CDR3 is CASSSPQGTYF. CDR3 coding DNA: TGTGCCAGCAGTTCCCCACAGGGTACGTACTTC. The V and J genes are TRBV28 and TRBJ2-5; D is possibly TRBD1 (6 bases). Germline CDR1 is MDHEN and CDR2 is SYDVKM. Deletions cut 4 bases from V and 13 bases from J, with 13 bases between. CDR3 length equals 11 residues.

This clonotype has only one observation. A much larger clone lies a single base off, so this may be a read error. The gene calls are TRBV27 and TRBJ2-5; 11 bases are shared with TRBD2. The CDR3 length is 14 residues. V lost 4 bases and J lost 9; bases outside the gene matches: 7. Germline CDR1 and CDR2: MNHEY and SMNVEV (reference sequence). CDR3 loop: CASSSAELAGAQYF. As DNA, the CDR3 is TGTGCCAGCAGTTCAGCCGAACTAGCGGGAGCCCAGTACTTC.

The chain carries TRBV11-3 and TRBJ2-7, with 7 bases matching TRBD1. The closer fit of TRBJ2-5 to the DNA end suggests the J call may be wrong. The CDR3 has 13 amino acids. Looked up from germline, CDR1 is SGHNT and CDR2 is YENEEA. The CDR3 sequence is CASSTGVGKTQYF. CDR3 nucleotide sequence: TGTGCCAGCAGCACAGGGGTAGGAAAGACCCAGTACTTC.

The chain combines TRBV5-5 with TRBJ2-3; D is perhaps TRBD2 (6 bases). V gave up 4 bases and J gave up 0 bases, with 18 bases separating them. In germline, CDR1 is SGHKS, CDR2 YYEKEE (reference sequence). The CDR3 is made up of 17 amino acids. CDR3 sequence reads: CASSHESTGLSTDTQYF. CDR3 coding DNA: TGTGCCAGCAGCCACGAATCAACGGGACTCAGCACAGATACGCAGTATTTT.

This chain's CDR3 is CASQAGGFYNEQFF. The CDR3 bases are TGTGCCAGCCAAGCGGGGGGGTTTTACAATGAGCAGTTCTTC. The chain uses TRBV25-1 and TRBJ2-1, with 10 bases aligning to TRBD2. V was clipped by 8 bases and J by 4 bases; unmatched bases: 5. The germline gives CDR1 MGHDK, CDR2 SYGVNS. This CDR3 is 14 amino acids long. The complete variable domain, with remaining parts taken from reference TRBV25-1 and TRBJ2-1, reads EADIYQTPRYLVIGTGKKITLECSQTMGHDKMYWYQQDPGMELHLIHYSYGVNSTEKGDLSSESTVSRIRTEHFPLTLESARPSHTSQYLCASQAGGFYNEQFFGPGTRLTVL.

At least ten counts were recorded for this clonotype. V and J are TRBV20-1 and TRBJ1-2, with D maybe TRBD1 (6 bases). Germline V gives CDR1 DFQATT, CDR2 SNEGSKA (reference sequence). This CDR3 comprises 13 residues. Deletions cut 7 bases from V and 7 bases from J, with 19 bases between. The CDR3, as DNA: TGCAGTGTCTCGGGGGGGGCTATGGGTGGCTACACCTTC. Translated, it gives CSVSGGAMGGYTF.

Here the CDR3 DNA reads TGTGCCAGCAGCTTTAGGAGGGACTCTAATGAGCAGTTCTTC. It codes for CASSFRRDSNEQFF. The chain couples TRBV7-3 to TRBJ2-1; D may be TRBD2 (6 bases). The CDR3 spans 14 residues. Deletions cut 3 bases from V and 7 bases from J, with 13 bases between. CDR1 is SGHTA, CDR2 FQGTGA, per germline. Using reference TRBV7-3 and TRBJ2-1 for the parts outside the CDR3, the full variable domain is GAGVSQTPSNKVTEKGKYVELRCDPISGHTALYWYRQSLGQGPEFLIYFQGTGAADDSGLPNDRFFAVRPEGSVSTLKIQRTERGDSAVYLCASSFRRDSNEQFFGPGTRLTVL.

Worth noting for this clonotype: This clone may be a read error of a much larger clone one base away. The V call is TRBV29-1, the J call TRBJ2-3; a possible D gene is TRBD2 (6 bases). This CDR3 has 14 amino acids. Germline CDR1 and CDR2: SQVTM and ANQGSEA. Between the trimmed V and J ends, which lost 4 bases and 3 bases, there was a span of 14 bases. The CDR3 reads CSVGRDGGTDTQYF. In nucleotides, the CDR3 is TGCAGCGTTGGCCGGGACGGGGGTACAGATACGCAGTATTTT.

The V and J genes are TRBV12-3 or TRBV12-4 and TRBJ2-1; D may be TRBD2 (7 bases). V was pared by 5 bases and J by 6 bases, with 14 bases between. CDR3 length equals 14 residues. This chain's CDR3 is CASSVNREGNEQFF. In DNA, the CDR3 is TGTGCCAGCAGTGTAAACAGGGAGGGCAATGAGCAGTTCTTC.

The V gene is TRBV30, the J gene TRBJ2-1; D perhaps matches TRBD1 (6 bases). CDR1 GTSNPN and CDR2 SVGIG come from the germline V gene (reference sequence). CDR3 size: 14 residues. V shed 2 bases and J shed 9 bases, with 17 bases lying between them. The chain's CDR3 is CAWSQQGSRAEQFF. CDR3 coding DNA: TGTGCCTGGAGTCAGCAGGGGTCCCGGGCTGAGCAGTTCTTC.

This clonotype was counted a few times. This chain connects TRBV15 to TRBJ1-1, with TRBD1 as a possible D gene (5 bases). The CDR3 has 14 amino acids. V was shortened by 0 bases and J by 6 bases, with 11 bases between the two germline ends. Per germline, CDR1 LNHNV and CDR2 YYDKDF (reference sequence). In DNA, the CDR3 is TGTGCCACCAGCAGAGACCTACCGGGGGCTGAAGCTTTCTTT. It codes for CATSRDLPGAEAFF.

In this sample, this clonotype turned up many times. This sequence joins TRBV6-5 and TRBJ2-3; a possible D gene is TRBD2 (5 bases). Germline values: CDR1 MNHEY, CDR2 SVGAGI. The CDR3 sequence is 16 residues long. V was pared by 5 bases and J by 7 bases, with 22 bases between. In DNA form, the CDR3 reads TGTGCCAGCAGTCGGGGTGGGGATCCAGCGATTAATACGCAGTATTTT. Translated, it gives CASSRGGDPAINTQYF.

This clonotype was counted at least ten times. The genes are TRBV5-1 and TRBJ2-3; 8 nucleotides agree with TRBD2. Germline trimming cut 7 bases from V and 4 bases from J; bases unmatched to any gene: 14. The CDR3 sequence is 16 residues long. Germline V gives CDR1 SGHRS, CDR2 YFSETQ. The CDR3 spells CASRLISGTESDTQYF. The CDR3 DNA is TGCGCCAGCCGACTAATTAGCGGGACCGAATCAGATACGCAGTATTTT.

The rearrangement links TRBV13 to TRBJ2-7; TRBD2 matches 7 bases. The CDR3 extends over 15 amino acids. J lost 7 bases, V lost 2 bases, and 11 bases had no gene match. The germline V gene encodes CDR1 PRHDT and CDR2 FYEKMQ (reference sequence). CDR3 sequence reads: CASSLTAGTYDEQYF. CDR3 nucleotide sequence: TGTGCCAGCAGCTTAACAGCGGGAACCTACGATGAGCAGTACTTC.

With regard to this clonotype: A much larger clone differs by one base, so this may be a read error. This chain uses TRBV5-1 with TRBJ2-7; weak D call: TRBD1 (5 bases). The CDR3 consists of 14 residues. Germline CDR1 and CDR2: SGHRS and YFSETQ. The DNA of the CDR3 is TGCACCAGCAGCCGCTTAGGGGAATCCTACGAGCAGTACTTC. It encodes CTSSRLGESYEQYF.

The chain has TRBV3-1 and TRBJ2-7, with TRBD1 matching 10 bases. The CDR3 covers 16 residues. V gave up 4 bases and J gave up 4 bases; unmatched junction bases: 10. Germline loops: CDR1 LGHDT, CDR2 YNNKEL (reference sequence). The CDR3 spells CASSPKKTGGRYEQYF. CDR3 coding DNA: TGTGCCAGCAGCCCAAAGAAGACAGGGGGCCGGTACGAGCAGTACTTC.

For this clonotype: Just one base apart from a much larger clone, this may be a read error. The chain is built from TRBV4-1 and TRBJ1-4; the match to TRBD1 covers 8 bases. The CDR3 covers 15 residues. Per germline, CDR1 MGHRA and CDR2 YSYEKL. The ends lost 1 base at V and 8 bases at J; junction bases unmatched: 6. The CDR3 protein is CASSQARQGYEKLFF. The DNA for the CDR3 is TGCGCCAGCAGCCAAGCGAGACAGGGGTACGAAAAACTGTTTTTT.

V usage is TRBV29-1 and J usage is TRBJ1-2; D call uncertain. Germline values: CDR1 SQVTM, CDR2 ANQGSEA. CDR3 length equals 13 residues. V was clipped by 4 bases and J by 3 bases, with 12 bases between them. The CDR3 nucleotides are TGCAGCGTTGTCCCGACCCTGGACTATGGCTACACCTTC. It specifies CSVVPTLDYGYTF.

This clonotype came up a few times. The CDR3 DNA follows: TGTGCCAGCAGACAGGGGGTAGGGCCCTATAATTCACCCCTCCACTTT. Amino acid sequence: CASRQGVGPYNSPLHF. The V call is TRBV27, the J call TRBJ1-6, with TRBD1 matching over 8 bases. Trimming removed 6 bases from V and 2 bases from J; junction bases left unmatched: 6. From germline, CDR1 is MNHEY and CDR2 SMNVEV (reference sequence). This CDR3 region has 16 residues.